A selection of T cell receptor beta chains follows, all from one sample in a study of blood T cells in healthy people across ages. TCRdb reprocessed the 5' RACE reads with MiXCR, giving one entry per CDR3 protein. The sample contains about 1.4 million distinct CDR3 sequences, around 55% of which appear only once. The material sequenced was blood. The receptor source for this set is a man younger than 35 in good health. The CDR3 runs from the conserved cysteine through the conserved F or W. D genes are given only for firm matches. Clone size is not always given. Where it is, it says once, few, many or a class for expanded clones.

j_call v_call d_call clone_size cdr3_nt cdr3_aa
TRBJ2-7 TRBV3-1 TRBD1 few TGTGCCAGCAGCCGAGACCCCGGGACAGCCTCCTACGAGCAGTACTTC CASSRDPGTASYEQYF
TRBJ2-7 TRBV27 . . TGTGCCAGCAGCCCCGACCAATCCATATACGAGCAGTACTTC CASSPDQSIYEQYF
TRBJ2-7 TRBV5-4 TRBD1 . TGTGCCAGCAGCTTAGACAGGGCCGTGGTTCTGCAGTACTTC CASSLDRAVVLQYF
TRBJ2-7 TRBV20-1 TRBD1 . TGCAGTGCTAGGAGGGGACAGATAACCTACGAGCAGTACTTC CSARRGQITYEQYF
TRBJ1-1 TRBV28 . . TGTGCCAGCACCGGGACAAGCGGAGCTTTCTTT CASTGTSGAFF
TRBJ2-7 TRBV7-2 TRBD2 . TGTGCCAGCAGCTTTCAACTAGCGGGGGGTTACGAGCAGTACTTC CASSFQLAGGYEQYF
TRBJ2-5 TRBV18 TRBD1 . TGTGCCAGCTCACCACGCGCGATGGACAGGGAGAACAAAGGACAAGAGACCCAGTACTTC CASSPRAMDRENKGQETQYF
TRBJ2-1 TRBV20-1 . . TGCAGGGGAGCGGGGGACAGATACAATGAGCAGTTCTTC CRGAGDRYNEQFF
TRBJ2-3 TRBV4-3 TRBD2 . TGCGCCAGCAGCCCCGCTAGCGGGGGCACAGATACGCAGTATTTT CASSPASGGTDTQYF
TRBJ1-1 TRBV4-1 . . TGCGCCAGCAGCCAAGCAGGGTCCCTGAACACTGAAGCTTTCTTT CASSQAGSLNTEAFF
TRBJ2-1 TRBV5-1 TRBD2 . TGCGCCAGCAGCTTGGAGGCTAGCGGGCTTCCTAATGAGCAGTTCTTC CASSLEASGLPNEQFF
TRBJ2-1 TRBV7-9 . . TGTGCCAGCAGCTTTGAAAACCGGGCGGAGCAGTTCTTC CASSFENRAEQFF
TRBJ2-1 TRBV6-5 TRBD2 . TGTGCCAGCAGCTGGGGACTAATCCCCAATGAGCAGTTCTTC CASSWGLIPNEQFF
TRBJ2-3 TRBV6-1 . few TGTGCCAGTGCAGATACGCAGTATTTT CASADTQYF
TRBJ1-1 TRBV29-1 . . TGCAGCGTTGAAGGGTTGTCTACTGAAGCTTTCTTT CSVEGLSTEAFF
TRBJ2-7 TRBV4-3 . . TGCGCCAGCAGCCAAGATGTGGAGGGCCCCAGCTCCTACGAGCAGTACTTC CASSQDVEGPSSYEQYF
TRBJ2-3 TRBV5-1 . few TGCGCCAGCAGCTTGTCGGCAGTTCAGCCCGTGGATACGCAGTATTTT CASSLSAVQPVDTQYF
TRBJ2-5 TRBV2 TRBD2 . TGTGCCACGGGCGGTAGCGGGAGGGTCGGGGAGACCCAGTACTTC CATGGSGRVGETQYF
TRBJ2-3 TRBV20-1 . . TGCAGTGCTAGGGAGATAGGGGCTACGCAGTATTTT CSAREIGATQYF
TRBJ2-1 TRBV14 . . TGTGCCAGCAGCCAAGGAGTTAGGGGCCATGAGCAGTTCTTC CASSQGVRGHEQFF
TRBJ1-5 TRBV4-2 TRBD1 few TGTGCCAGCAGCCCATCCACAGGGGGGTGGAATCAGCCCCAGCATTTT CASSPSTGGWNQPQHF
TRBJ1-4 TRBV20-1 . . TGCAGTGCTAGGGGCCAAAGCTCCCTAACGGCAACTAATGAAAATCTGTTTTTT CSARGQSSLTATNENLFF
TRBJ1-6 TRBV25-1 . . TGTGCCAGCAGTGAATTAGGCCATAATTCACCCCTCCACTTT CASSELGHNSPLHF
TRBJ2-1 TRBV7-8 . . TGTGCCAGCAGCTTAGCGCGGGTACCCTCCACTTCGAACAATGAGCAGTTCTTC CASSLARVPSTSNNEQFF
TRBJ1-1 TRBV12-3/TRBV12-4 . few TGTGCCAGCAGTCCATCCCGCGGCACTGAAGCTTTCTTT CASSPSRGTEAFF
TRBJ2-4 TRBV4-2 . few TGTGCCAGCAGCACTCTAGTAGCGGTCGACGCCAAAAACATTCAGTACTTC CASSTLVAVDAKNIQYF
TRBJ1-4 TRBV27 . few TGTGCCAGCAGTCGGGGCGGAGAAAAACTGTTTTTT CASSRGGEKLFF
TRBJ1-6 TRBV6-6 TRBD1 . TGTGCCAGCAACCCTGGACAGGGGGGATCACCCCTCCACTTT CASNPGQGGSPLHF
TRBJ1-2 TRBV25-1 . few TGTGCCAGCAGTGAATCATACGGGGATGGAGCTAACTATGGCTACACCTTC CASSESYGDGANYGYTF
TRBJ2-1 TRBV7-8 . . TGTGCCAGCAGTTGGAGCGGAGAACCCTACAATGAGCAGTTCTTC CASSWSGEPYNEQFF
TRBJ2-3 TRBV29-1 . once TGCAGCGACACACTAGTGGGAAAGCCAGATACGCAGTATTTT CSDTLVGKPDTQYF
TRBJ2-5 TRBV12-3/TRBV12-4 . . TGTGCCAGCAGTTTATGGTTCAATGAGCAGTACTTC CASSLWFNEQYF
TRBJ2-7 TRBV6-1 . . TGTGCCAGCAGGGCACGAGCGGCGTTGTACGAGCAGTACTTC CASRARAALYEQYF
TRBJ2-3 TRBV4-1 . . TGCGCCAGCAGTATAACCCCGGATACGCAGTATTTT CASSITPDTQYF
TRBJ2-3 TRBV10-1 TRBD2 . TGCGCCAGCAGCGACGTGAGAGTAGCGGGAGGCTTGGATACGCAGTATTTT CASSDVRVAGGLDTQYF
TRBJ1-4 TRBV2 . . TGTGCCAGCAGTGAAGTTCGGGGGACTAATGAAAAACTGTTTTTT CASSEVRGTNEKLFF
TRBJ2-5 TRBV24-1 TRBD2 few TGTGCCACCAGTGATGGACGACTAGCGCCACAGGAGACCCAGTACTTC CATSDGRLAPQETQYF
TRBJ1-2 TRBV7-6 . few TGTGCCAGCAGCTTAGTCGGACGGGGGGATGGCTACACCTTC CASSLVGRGDGYTF
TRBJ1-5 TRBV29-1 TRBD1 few TGCAGCGTTGAAATTTCAGGGGGAGGACAGCCCCAGCATTTT CSVEISGGGQPQHF
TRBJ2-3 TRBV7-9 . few TGTGCCAGCAGCAAATCGTTCGATACGCAGTATTTT CASSKSFDTQYF
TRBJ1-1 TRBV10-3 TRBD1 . TGTGCCATCAGTGAGTCGGGACAGCGAGAAGCTTTCTTT CAISESGQREAFF
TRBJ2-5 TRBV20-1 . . TGCAGTGCCGGTAGTCGAGGGTTGGAGACCCAGTACTTC CSAGSRGLETQYF
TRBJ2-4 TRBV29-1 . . TGCAGCGTTGAATCTACTGGGGGAAACATTCAGTACTTC CSVESTGGNIQYF
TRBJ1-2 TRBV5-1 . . TGCGCCAGCAGCGAGGACGGATTTAACTATGGCTACACCTTC CASSEDGFNYGYTF
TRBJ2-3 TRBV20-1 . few TGCAGTGCTATCATCTCGACGGGTACGCAGTATTTT CSAIISTGTQYF
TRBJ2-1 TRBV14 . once TGTGCCAGCAGCCAGCGGCAGGGGCCCAACAATGAGCAGTTCTTC CASSQRQGPNNEQFF
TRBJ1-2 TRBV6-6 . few TGTGCCAGCAGTGCCCAAATCTATGGCTACACCTTC CASSAQIYGYTF
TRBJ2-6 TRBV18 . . TGTGCCAGCTCACCGGGGACAACTGGGGCCAACGTCCTGACTTTC CASSPGTTGANVLTF
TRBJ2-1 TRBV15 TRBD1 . TGTGCCACCAGCAGAGTGACAGGGTCGAATGAGCAGTTCTTC CATSRVTGSNEQFF
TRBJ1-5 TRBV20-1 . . TGCAGTGCCAAGGACGGCATATTCAATCAGCCCCAGCATTTT CSAKDGIFNQPQHF